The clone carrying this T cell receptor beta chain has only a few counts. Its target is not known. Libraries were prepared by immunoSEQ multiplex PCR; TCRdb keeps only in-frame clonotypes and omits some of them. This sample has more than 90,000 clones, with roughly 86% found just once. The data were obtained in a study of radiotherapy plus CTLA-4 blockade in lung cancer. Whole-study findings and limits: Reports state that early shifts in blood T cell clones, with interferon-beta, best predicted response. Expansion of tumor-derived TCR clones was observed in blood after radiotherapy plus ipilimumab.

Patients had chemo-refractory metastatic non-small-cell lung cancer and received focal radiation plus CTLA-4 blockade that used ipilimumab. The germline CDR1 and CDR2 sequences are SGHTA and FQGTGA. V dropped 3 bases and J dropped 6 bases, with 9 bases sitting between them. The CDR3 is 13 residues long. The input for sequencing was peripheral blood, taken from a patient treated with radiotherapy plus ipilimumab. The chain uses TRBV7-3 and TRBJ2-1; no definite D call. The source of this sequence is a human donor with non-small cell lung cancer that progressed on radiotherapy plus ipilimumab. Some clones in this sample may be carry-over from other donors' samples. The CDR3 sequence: CASSLAVRNEQFF. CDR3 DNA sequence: TGTGCCAGCAGCTTGGCGGTTCGCAATGAGCAGTTCTTC.